This T cell receptor (beta chain) derives from a study of blood T cell repertoires in COVID-19. Looking at the study overall: Spain, Italy and the United States supplied samples that represented acute and convalescent COVID-19. In each case, the material was cDNA or gDNA derived from T cells, B-cell-depleted T cells, or PBMCs.

As originally analysed: Estimation of nucleated cell counts was performed using reference gene primer amplification. Assay: immunoSEQ multiplex PCR; the TCRdb copy retains only in-frame clones and omits some. The V and J calls and clone size come from that table; D and trimming were worked out from the DNA. Of around 52,000 clones in the sample, roughly 82% were seen once. The CDR3 is 14 residues long. The germline CDR1 and CDR2 sequences are MNHEY and SMNVEV (reference sequence). Trimming took 1 base from V and 6 from J, leaving 12 bases between them. Sequencing was performed on peripheral blood. The chain joins TRBV27 to TRBJ1-2; D perhaps matches TRBD1 (6 bases). This sequence was found in a woman older than 75 with acute or convalescent COVID-19. Written as DNA, the CDR3 is TGTGCCAGCAGTTTATATCCAGGGGTAGATGGCTACACCTTC. This translates into CASSLYPGVDGYTF.